The next 23 T cell receptor beta chains were all read from a single sample in a study of cytomegalovirus exposure and HLA in healthy donors. The PCR was carried out with 60 Vbeta primers and 13 Jbeta primers. Sequencing used immunoSEQ multiplex PCR; TCRdb keeps in-frame clones, though not all of them. The sample holds roughly 180,000 clones, just under 80% seen once. Input material: PBMCs. The receptors originated from a woman aged 45-65 years in good health and CMV-seropositive.

The rearrangement uses TRBV19 and TRBJ2-7; tentatively, D is TRBD1 (5 bases). Trimming shortened V by 4 bases and J by 4 bases, and 5 bases separated the two germline ends. CDR3 length equals 11 residues. The germline V gene has CDR1 LNHDA and CDR2 SQIVND (reference sequence). CDR3 DNA: TGTGCCAGTAGTACAGGGTACGAGCAGTACTTC. It codes for CASSTGYEQYF.

The chain couples TRBV6-5 to TRBJ2-3; D is unclear. V shed 8 bases and J shed 0 bases, with 9 bases lying between them. The length of the CDR3 is 13 residues. Germline-derived CDR1 and CDR2 are MNHEY and SVGAGI. CDR3 sequence: CASRVTSTDTQYF. The CDR3 nucleotides read TGTGCCAGCCGTGTTACTAGCACAGATACGCAGTATTTT.

The chain carries TRBV5-1 and TRBJ2-1; D might be TRBD2 (6 bases). The CDR3 extends over 12 amino acids. V was clipped by 7 bases and J by 9 bases, with 14 bases between them. Germline assignment: CDR1 SGHRS and CDR2 YFSETQ. The CDR3 DNA reads TGCGCCAGCGGAAACCCGGAGGGTGAGCAGTTCTTC. Translating it yields CASGNPEGEQFF.

The chain combines TRBV2 with TRBJ1-1; tentative D call: TRBD1 (6 bases). Looked up from germline, CDR1 is SNHLY and CDR2 is FYNNEI. The length of the CDR3 is 15 residues. Trimming took 5 bases from V and 0 from J, leaving 13 bases between them. The CDR3 DNA follows: TGTGCCAGCAGTCCACAGGGTACTCTGAACACTGAAGCTTTCTTT. Protein sequence: CASSPQGTLNTEAFF.

This chain joins TRBV19 and TRBJ2-5, with 8 bases matching TRBD1. In germline, CDR1 is LNHDA, CDR2 SQIVND (reference sequence). The CDR3 is 15 residues long. J was trimmed by 5 bases and V by 5 bases; bases with no gene match: 10. CDR3 in amino acids: CASSVGTGKRETQYF. The DNA of the CDR3 is TGTGCCAGTAGTGTAGGGACAGGAAAGAGGGAGACCCAGTACTTC.

The rearrangement links TRBV18 to TRBJ2-7, with 7 bases matching TRBD1. Germline CDR1 and CDR2: KGHSH and LQKENI. The CDR3 sequence is 15 residues long. The J segment lost 1 base and the V segment lost 4 bases, leaving 7 bases of the junction unmatched. CDR3 DNA: TGTGCCAGCTCACTACACCGGGACAGATCCTACGAGCAGTACTTC. Protein product: CASSLHRDRSYEQYF.

Comments on this clone: One end of the junction fails to match germline, which may point to a read error. This rearrangement joins TRBV7-7 to TRBJ2-3; 8 nucleotides align to TRBD2. Germline assignment: CDR1 SSHAT and CDR2 FNYEAQ (reference sequence). The CDR3 sequence is 16 residues long. The CDR3 DNA reads as TGTGCTAGCAGCTTACGTTTCGGGGGGGCCTTAGATACGCAGTATTTT. Amino acid sequence: CASSLRFGGALDTQYF.

The CDR3 DNA reads TGTGCCAGCAGTGAACCGGGAGGGAACACCGGGGAGCTGTTTTTT. This gives the protein CASSEPGGNTGELFF. The chain links TRBV2 to TRBJ2-2; 7 bases are a match to TRBD2. J was trimmed by 1 base and V by 2 bases; bases with no gene match: 1. The CDR3 spans 15 residues. Germline-derived CDR1 and CDR2 are SNHLY and FYNNEI.

This clone was observed a few times. CDR3: CASSLRQVTNEKLFF. DNA for the CDR3: TGCGCCAGCAGCCTACGACAGGTGACTAATGAAAAACTGTTTTTT. The V call is TRBV4-1, the J call TRBJ1-4; maybe TRBD1 (6 bases). CDR3 size: 15 residues. Germline assignment: CDR1 MGHRA and CDR2 YSYEKL. Trimming removed 4 bases from V and 2 bases from J, with 11 bases in between.

The chain employs TRBV13 and TRBJ2-7, with D perhaps TRBD1 (5 bases). Germline V gene sequence: CDR1 PRHDT, CDR2 FYEKMQ (reference sequence). Trimming removed 1 base at V and 3 bases at J, with 19 bases between. The CDR3 runs 17 residues. The CDR3 loop is CASSLEGPAGYGYEQYF. The CDR3 DNA sequence: TGTGCCAGCAGCTTAGAGGGTCCGGCAGGGTACGGCTACGAGCAGTACTTC.

V gene TRBV7-3 combines with J gene TRBJ2-1; 8 nucleotides match TRBD2. Germline V CDR1 and CDR2: SGHTA, FQGTGA. The CDR3 is 17 amino acids. Germline trimming cut 5 bases from V and 0 bases from J; bases unmatched to any gene: 9. As DNA, the CDR3 is TGTGCCAGCAGCCCACTCCCGGCGGGGGGCTCCTACAATGAGCAGTTCTTC. It is translated as CASSPLPAGGSYNEQFF.

Only a few counts were recorded for this clone. Other DNA sequences in the sample encode the same CDR3. The rearrangement joins TRBV5-1 to TRBJ1-3; 8 bases map to TRBD1. Germline V gives CDR1 SGHRS, CDR2 YFSETQ. The CDR3 is 17 amino acids. Losses at the gene ends were 0 bases for V and 0 bases for J; bases not matched to a gene: 5. The CDR3 region is CASSLAPTGGSGNTIYF. In DNA, the CDR3 is TGCGCCAGCAGCTTGGCCCCTACAGGGGGCTCTGGAAACACCATATATTTT.

This clone was detected only a few times. V is TRBV2 and J is TRBJ2-5; 7 positions agree with TRBD1. The CDR3 has 13 residues. Trimming took 10 bases from V and 2 from J; bases not matched to a gene: 7. The germline V gene has CDR1 SNHLY and CDR2 FYNNEI. CDR3 DNA: TGTGCCAACAACAGGGGAGTACAAGAGACCCAGTACTTC. Translation: CANNRGVQETQYF.

This clone came up once. This rearrangement joins TRBV19 to TRBJ2-2, with D possibly TRBD1 on 6 matching bases. The CDR3 extends over 13 amino acids. V lost 7 bases and J lost 6, with 12 bases in between. The germline V gene encodes CDR1 LNHDA and CDR2 SQIVND (reference sequence). In DNA form, the CDR3 reads TGTGCCAGTACCCCTTGGGGGCCCGGGGAGCTGTTTTTT. This encodes CASTPWGPGELFF.

This chain connects TRBV12-5 to TRBJ2-2, with D uncertain. The V gene lost 8 bases and the J gene lost 3 bases, with 22 bases spanning the gap. The germline CDR1 and CDR2 sequences are LGHNT and FRNRAP. The CDR3 loop spans 17 amino acids. The chain's CDR3 is CASSRSVFQADTGELFF. The CDR3 bases are TGTGCTAGTAGTCGGTCAGTTTTCCAGGCCGACACCGGGGAGCTGTTTTTT.

This clone was detected once. V is TRBV29-1 and J is TRBJ2-6; tentative D call: TRBD1 (6 bases). Trimming removed 6 bases at V and 3 bases at J, with 12 bases between. The CDR3 has 14 amino acids. The germline CDR1 and CDR2 sequences are SQVTM and ANQGSEA. CDR3 bases: TGCAGCGTCAGGGGCGGGTTTGGGGCCAACGTCCTGACTTTC. Translation: CSVRGGFGANVLTF. The full variable domain, rest sourced from reference TRBV29-1 and TRBJ2-6, is SAVISQKPSRDICQRGTSLTIQCQVDSQVTMMFWYRQQPGQSLTLIATANQGSEATYESGFVIDKFPISRPNLTFSTLTVSNMSPEDSSIYLCSVRGGFGANVLTFGAGSRLTVL.

CDR3 sequence: CASSFETRTSLGEQYF. In DNA form, the CDR3 reads TGTGCCAGCAGCTTCGAGACTCGGACTAGCCTGGGAGAGCAGTACTTC. The chain joins TRBV7-6 to TRBJ2-7, with 8 bases identical to TRBD2. CDR1 and CDR2 from the germline V gene are SGHVS and FNYEAQ. V shed 3 bases and J 7 bases; nucleotides not matched to a gene: 14. The CDR3 consists of 16 residues.

The V gene is TRBV5-4, the J gene TRBJ2-1; TRBD1 aligns across 8 bases. This CDR3 region has 15 residues. Unmatched junction bases numbered 8, after V lost 2 bases and J lost 7 bases. Looked up from germline, CDR1 is SGHNT and CDR2 is YYREEE (reference sequence). Here the CDR3 reads CASSFKTGVNNEQFF. The CDR3 nucleotides are TGTGCCAGCAGCTTTAAGACAGGGGTGAATAATGAGCAGTTCTTC.

The chain couples TRBV5-8 to TRBJ2-1; possible D gene TRBD1, 6 bases. The germline gives CDR1 SGHTS, CDR2 YDEGEE. The V gene lost 1 base and the J gene lost 4 bases, with 15 bases spanning the gap. The CDR3 runs to 16 residues. The CDR3 DNA sequence: TGTGCCAGCAGCTTGATGGGACAAGGATCGTACAATGAGCAGTTCTTC. Its protein product is CASSLMGQGSYNEQFF.

The chain recombines TRBV7-5 with TRBJ1-3; the DNA was not used to check the table's D call, TRBD1. TRBV7-5 is noted as a pseudogene. The CDR3 sequence is 13 residues long. The CDR3 nucleotides read TGTGCCAGAAGCTTTGGACAGGTACGTGCCATATATTTT. Its protein product is CARSFGQVRAIYF.

The chain has TRBV5-6 and TRBJ2-4; D is ambiguous. The CDR3 spans 15 residues. CDR1 is SGHDT, CDR2 YYEEEE, per germline. The V end was cut by 3 bases, the J end by 0 bases, with 10 bases between. CDR3 bases: TGTGCCAGCAGCTCCCGGGTTCTAGCCAAAAACATTCAGTACTTC. Translating it yields CASSSRVLAKNIQYF.

This chain joins TRBV19 and TRBJ2-7, with 7 bases that match TRBD2. The V segment lost 5 bases and the J segment 7 bases; nucleotides outside the gene matches: 8. The CDR3 loop spans 13 amino acids. Germline V CDR1 and CDR2: LNHDA, SQIVND (reference sequence). CDR3 amino acids: CASSVTPAGEQYF. The CDR3 nucleotides are TGTGCCAGTAGTGTAACCCCAGCGGGAGAGCAGTACTTC.

The chain couples TRBV9 to TRBJ1-4; the D gene is possibly TRBD1 (5 bases). The germline V and J ends were trimmed by 4 bases and 1 base, with 17 bases remaining between them. The CDR3 sequence is 17 residues long. Germline assignment: CDR1 SGDLS and CDR2 YYNGEE. CDR3 sequence: CASSHGSGGGTNEKLFF. In DNA form, the CDR3 reads TGTGCCAGCAGCCACGGGTCCGGGGGTGGAACTAATGAAAAACTGTTTTTT.